This TCR beta chain was observed in a study of T cell responses to AZD1222 COVID-19 vaccine. Study conclusions and caveats: Reports indicate that nearly half of spike-specific TCRs are directed at unmutated variant regions. Donors were mostly white British, more females; clonal diversity possibly underestimated. Only a handful of AZD1222 recipients, several in all, had baseline seropositivity.

The repertoire was sequenced with immunoSEQ multiplex PCR; TCRdb's copy has only in-frame clones and lacks some. The profile covers more than 110,000 clones, with approximately 90% appearing a single time and approximately 3% taken by the ten largest. In the case of this clone: Its specificity is not known.

V lost 0 bases and J lost 5, with 13 bases in between. The CDR3 has 15 amino acids. Germline-derived CDR1 and CDR2 are LGHDT and YNNKEL (reference sequence). The chain uses TRBV3-1 (or the pseudogene TRBV3-2) and TRBJ1-2; the D gene is possibly TRBD1 (6 bases). The TCR originated in an adult in good health. The sequencing here drew on peripheral blood, taken on day 0 of AZD1222 vaccination. CDR3 protein: CASSQDSRGGYGYTF. In DNA form, the CDR3 reads TGTGCCAGCAGCCAAGATTCCAGGGGAGGGTATGGCTACACCTTC.